Listed below are T cell receptor beta chains from one sample, sequenced in a study of shared clonotypes between healthy human individuals. This table comes from immunoSEQ multiplex PCR, and its TCRdb copy is limited to in-frame clones, with some not included. The table includes 500,000 to 700,000 clones, approximately 95% detected once. The sample taken for sequencing was naive CD8+ T cells sorted from blood. All receptors derive from a woman aged 30 to 39 in good health. Both conserved end residues are part of each CDR3. The order of the fields is clone size, V gene, D gene, J gene, CDR3 protein, CDR3 DNA. A D gene is named only where the DNA matches it firmly. Clone size appears in some rows only: once, few, many, or a class for an expanded clone.

clone_size: NA; v_call: TRBV2; d_call: NA; j_call: TRBJ1-5; cdr3_aa: CASSEVGDGQPQHF; cdr3_nt: TGTGCCAGCAGTGAAGTCGGGGACGGCCAGCCCCAGCATTTT
clone_size: NA; v_call: TRBV9; d_call: NA; j_call: TRBJ2-7; cdr3_aa: CASSDGSGYEQYF; cdr3_nt: TGTGCCAGCAGCGATGGGAGCGGCTACGAGCAGTACTTC
clone_size: NA; v_call: TRBV27; d_call: NA; j_call: TRBJ2-7; cdr3_aa: CASSLPRGEQYF; cdr3_nt: TGTGCCAGCAGTTTACCACGGGGCGAGCAGTACTTC
clone_size: NA; v_call: TRBV28; d_call: NA; j_call: TRBJ1-1; cdr3_aa: CASSSVRVVGTEAFF; cdr3_nt: TGTGCCAGCAGTTCCGTCAGGGTGGTTGGGACTGAAGCTTTCTTT
clone_size: NA; v_call: TRBV5-6; d_call: TRBD2; j_call: TRBJ2-7; cdr3_aa: CASSLWEGPYEQYF; cdr3_nt: TGTGCCAGCAGCTTGTGGGAGGGCCCCTACGAGCAGTACTTC
clone_size: NA; v_call: TRBV27; d_call: TRBD2; j_call: TRBJ2-4; cdr3_aa: CASSTLAGGQNIQYF; cdr3_nt: TGTGCCAGCAGTACGCTAGCGGGGGGGCAAAACATTCAGTACTTC
clone_size: NA; v_call: TRBV9; d_call: NA; j_call: TRBJ1-1; cdr3_aa: CASSVGHLNTEAFF; cdr3_nt: TGTGCCAGCAGCGTAGGACACCTGAACACTGAAGCTTTCTTT
clone_size: few; v_call: TRBV7-9; d_call: TRBD1; j_call: TRBJ2-7; cdr3_aa: CASSPWDSSYEQYF; cdr3_nt: TGTGCCAGCAGCCCCTGGGACAGCTCCTACGAGCAGTACTTC
clone_size: NA; v_call: TRBV7-9; d_call: NA; j_call: TRBJ2-7; cdr3_aa: CASSLGLAYEQYF; cdr3_nt: TGTGCCAGCAGCTTGGGACTTGCCTACGAGCAGTACTTC
clone_size: NA; v_call: TRBV27; d_call: TRBD1; j_call: TRBJ2-7; cdr3_aa: CASSPSGQGPYEQYF; cdr3_nt: TGTGCCAGCAGTCCCTCGGGACAGGGTCCCTACGAGCAGTACTTC
clone_size: NA; v_call: TRBV2; d_call: NA; j_call: TRBJ2-7; cdr3_aa: CASGGLHPYEQYF; cdr3_nt: TGTGCCAGCGGGGGACTTCACCCCTACGAGCAGTACTTC
clone_size: NA; v_call: TRBV7-9; d_call: NA; j_call: TRBJ1-1; cdr3_aa: CASSPKEGFSTEAFF; cdr3_nt: TGTGCCAGCAGCCCAAAGGAGGGTTTCTCCACTGAAGCTTTCTTT
clone_size: NA; v_call: TRBV4-1; d_call: NA; j_call: TRBJ2-7; cdr3_aa: CASSLHSGSYEQYF; cdr3_nt: TGCGCCAGCAGCCTCCACTCGGGCTCCTACGAGCAGTACTTC
clone_size: NA; v_call: TRBV11-2; d_call: NA; j_call: TRBJ2-5; cdr3_aa: CASSLLKGTQYF; cdr3_nt: TGTGCCAGCAGCTTATTGAAGGGGACCCAGTACTTC
clone_size: NA; v_call: TRBV10-2; d_call: NA; j_call: TRBJ2-7; cdr3_aa: CASPPIDLGSHEQYF; cdr3_nt: TGCGCCAGCCCCCCGATTGACCTCGGGTCCCACGAGCAGTACTTC
clone_size: NA; v_call: TRBV16; d_call: NA; j_call: TRBJ2-1; cdr3_aa: CASSQTSSYNEQFF; cdr3_nt: TGTGCCAGCAGCCAAACAAGCTCCTACAATGAGCAGTTCTTC
clone_size: once; v_call: TRBV5-1; d_call: NA; j_call: TRBJ1-2; cdr3_aa: CASSTGTNYGYTF; cdr3_nt: TGCGCCAGCAGTACAGGGACTAACTATGGCTACACCTTC
clone_size: NA; v_call: TRBV7-9; d_call: NA; j_call: TRBJ1-1; cdr3_aa: CASSLASWGRPDMNTEAFF; cdr3_nt: TGTGCCAGCAGCTTAGCGTCTTGGGGCCGACCCGACATGAACACTGAAGCTTTCTTT
clone_size: NA; v_call: TRBV7-9; d_call: NA; j_call: TRBJ2-3; cdr3_aa: CASDGGAGNPDTQYF; cdr3_nt: TGTGCCAGCGATGGGGGAGCAGGGAACCCAGATACGCAGTATTTT
clone_size: NA; v_call: TRBV11-1; d_call: NA; j_call: TRBJ1-1; cdr3_aa: CASSLVGRTEAFF; cdr3_nt: TGTGCCAGCAGCTTAGTAGGGCGCACTGAAGCTTTCTTT
clone_size: NA; v_call: TRBV2; d_call: NA; j_call: TRBJ1-2; cdr3_aa: CASSENLGQGNYGYTF; cdr3_nt: TGTGCCAGCAGTGAAAATCTGGGGCAGGGGAACTATGGCTACACCTTC
clone_size: NA; v_call: TRBV7-8; d_call: NA; j_call: TRBJ2-1; cdr3_aa: CASIPTSRSNEQFF; cdr3_nt: TGTGCCAGCATCCCCACTAGCCGAAGTAATGAGCAGTTCTTC
clone_size: NA; v_call: TRBV27; d_call: NA; j_call: TRBJ1-5; cdr3_aa: CASSLERNQPQHF; cdr3_nt: TGTGCCAGCAGTTTAGAGCGGAATCAGCCCCAGCATTTT
clone_size: NA; v_call: TRBV28; d_call: NA; j_call: TRBJ2-7; cdr3_aa: CASSPGGTPFYEQYF; cdr3_nt: TGTGCCAGCAGTCCCGGCGGGACCCCTTTCTACGAGCAGTACTTC
clone_size: NA; v_call: TRBV4-1; d_call: NA; j_call: TRBJ2-7; cdr3_aa: CASSQQGGEQYF; cdr3_nt: TGCGCCAGCAGCCAGCAGGGGGGCGAGCAGTACTTC
clone_size: few; v_call: TRBV6-1; d_call: NA; j_call: TRBJ1-1; cdr3_aa: CASSVLHVTEAFF; cdr3_nt: TGTGCCAGCAGTGTACTACATGTAACTGAAGCTTTCTTT
clone_size: NA; v_call: TRBV28; d_call: TRBD1; j_call: TRBJ1-5; cdr3_aa: CASSGTDSNQPQHF; cdr3_nt: TGTGCCAGCAGCGGGACAGATAGCAATCAGCCCCAGCATTTT
clone_size: NA; v_call: TRBV4-1; d_call: TRBD2; j_call: TRBJ2-1; cdr3_aa: CASSQDRSSGRSDEQFF; cdr3_nt: TGCGCCAGCAGCCAAGATAGGTCTAGCGGGAGATCGGATGAGCAGTTCTTC
clone_size: NA; v_call: TRBV7-3; d_call: TRBD2; j_call: TRBJ2-1; cdr3_aa: CASSSRLAGSNEQFF; cdr3_nt: TGTGCCAGCAGCTCACGACTAGCGGGCTCCAATGAGCAGTTCTTC
clone_size: NA; v_call: TRBV6-1; d_call: TRBD2; j_call: TRBJ2-7; cdr3_aa: CASRLAGGEQYF; cdr3_nt: TGTGCCAGTAGACTAGCGGGAGGTGAGCAGTACTTC
clone_size: once; v_call: TRBV28; d_call: NA; j_call: TRBJ1-3; cdr3_aa: CASSLLLGFASRDSSGNTIYF; cdr3_nt: TGTGCCAGCAGTTTATTGCTAGGATTCGCGAGTAGGGACTCCTCTGGAAACACCATATATTTT
clone_size: NA; v_call: TRBV28; d_call: TRBD2; j_call: TRBJ2-1; cdr3_aa: CASRRSAGGRGNEQFF; cdr3_nt: TGTGCCAGCAGACGCTCGGCGGGAGGGAGGGGCAATGAGCAGTTCTTC
clone_size: NA; v_call: TRBV4-1; d_call: TRBD2; j_call: TRBJ2-1; cdr3_aa: CASSPKLAGAIDEQFF; cdr3_nt: TGCGCCAGCAGCCCAAAACTAGCGGGAGCAATCGATGAGCAGTTCTTC
clone_size: NA; v_call: TRBV11-2; d_call: NA; j_call: TRBJ2-6; cdr3_aa: CASSLSSSGANVLTF; cdr3_nt: TGTGCCAGCAGCTTGTCCAGCTCTGGGGCCAACGTCCTGACTTTC
clone_size: NA; v_call: TRBV10-3; d_call: NA; j_call: TRBJ2-7; cdr3_aa: CAISERSGDYEQYF; cdr3_nt: TGTGCCATCAGTGAAAGGTCGGGGGATTACGAGCAGTACTTC
clone_size: NA; v_call: TRBV29-1; d_call: TRBD1; j_call: TRBJ1-2; cdr3_aa: CSVDPGQYNYGYTF; cdr3_nt: TGCAGCGTTGATCCGGGACAGTACAACTATGGCTACACCTTC
clone_size: NA; v_call: TRBV28; d_call: NA; j_call: TRBJ2-6; cdr3_aa: CASRYPGIGANVLTF; cdr3_nt: TGTGCCAGCAGGTACCCAGGAATAGGGGCCAACGTCCTGACTTTC
clone_size: NA; v_call: TRBV4-2; d_call: NA; j_call: TRBJ2-7; cdr3_aa: CASSQGGAYEQYF; cdr3_nt: TGTGCCAGCAGCCAAGGCGGAGCCTACGAGCAGTACTTC
clone_size: once; v_call: TRBV30; d_call: TRBD2; j_call: TRBJ2-1; cdr3_aa: CAWSTDPGLLSHEQFF; cdr3_nt: TGTGCCTGGAGCACCGATCCGGGACTATTAAGCCATGAGCAGTTCTTC
clone_size: NA; v_call: TRBV28; d_call: NA; j_call: TRBJ1-1; cdr3_aa: CASSRLNTEAFF; cdr3_nt: TGTGCCAGCAGCCGACTGAACACTGAAGCTTTCTTT
clone_size: NA; v_call: TRBV6-5; d_call: NA; j_call: TRBJ2-7; cdr3_aa: CASSSPGEGPLGEQYF; cdr3_nt: TGTGCCAGCAGTTCCCCTGGCGAGGGCCCCTTAGGCGAGCAGTACTTC
clone_size: NA; v_call: TRBV6-5; d_call: NA; j_call: TRBJ1-5; cdr3_aa: CASRPGRRSNQPQHF; cdr3_nt: TGTGCCAGCAGGCCAGGGAGGAGAAGCAATCAGCCCCAGCATTTT
clone_size: once; v_call: TRBV7-2; d_call: TRBD1; j_call: TRBJ1-5; cdr3_aa: CASSFWDRNQPQHF; cdr3_nt: TGTGCCAGCAGCTTTTGGGACAGGAATCAGCCCCAGCATTTT
clone_size: NA; v_call: TRBV7-2; d_call: TRBD2; j_call: TRBJ2-2; cdr3_aa: CASSSRTSGTHPTGELFF; cdr3_nt: TGTGCCAGCAGCTCGCGGACTAGCGGGACTCACCCCACCGGGGAGCTGTTTTTT
clone_size: once; v_call: TRBV28; d_call: NA; j_call: TRBJ2-7; cdr3_aa: CASSRTGSSYEQYF; cdr3_nt: TGTGCCAGCAGCCGGACGGGGAGCTCCTACGAGCAGTACTTC
clone_size: NA; v_call: TRBV28; d_call: NA; j_call: TRBJ2-2; cdr3_aa: CASTSGPNTGELFF; cdr3_nt: TGTGCCAGCACCTCGGGACCGAACACCGGGGAGCTGTTTTTT